Presented here are 8 T cell receptor beta chains from one specimen sequenced in a study of graft-versus-host responses after intestinal transplantation. Their antigens are not known. Some clones are missing from TCRdb's copy, which holds only in-frame ones; the method was immunoSEQ multiplex PCR. The sample has roughly 97,000 clones, around 92% seen once. The input for sequencing was unstimulated CD4+ T cells sorted from spleen or lymph node cells, taken before transplant. The receptors come from a human donor who was the organ donor for an intestinal transplant.

CDR3 in amino acids: CASSKQETHEQYF. In nucleotides, the CDR3 is TGTGCCAGTAGTAAACAGGAAACCCACGAGCAGTACTTC. The rearrangement links TRBV19 to TRBJ2-7, with a tentative D call TRBD1 (5 bases). The CDR3 loop spans 13 amino acids. In germline, CDR1 is LNHDA, CDR2 SQIVND (reference sequence). V lost 4 bases, J lost 5 bases, and 12 bases lay in between.

The genes are TRBV19 and TRBJ1-6; a possible D gene is TRBD1 (5 bases). This CDR3 spans 13 amino acids. V was cut by 5 bases and J by 9 bases, with 11 bases left in between. Germline V lookup: CDR1 LNHDA, CDR2 SQIVND (reference sequence). The DNA of the CDR3 is TGTGCCAGTAGTTTCAGGGTGTCTTCACCCCTCCACTTT. Amino acid sequence: CASSFRVSSPLHF.

This clone was observed a single time. The rearrangement uses TRBV5-1 and TRBJ2-1; D gene unclear. The V gene's germline CDR1 is SGHRS and CDR2 YFSETQ. V gave up 4 bases and J gave up 7 bases, with 15 bases separating them. The CDR3 covers 14 residues. CDR3 DNA sequence: TGCGCCAGCAGCCCTCGCGGCCTTACGAATGAGCAGTTCTTC. Protein product: CASSPRGLTNEQFF.

This chain uses TRBV5-4 with TRBJ1-5, with D hard to call. Trimming removed 4 bases from V and 4 bases from J, with 9 bases in between. This CDR3 has 13 amino acids. Germline CDR1 and CDR2: SGHNT and YYREEE (reference sequence). CDR3: CASSGDGNQPQHF. CDR3 in DNA: TGTGCCAGCAGCGGAGACGGGAATCAGCCCCAGCATTTT.

The chain joins TRBV7-6 to TRBJ2-3; 9 bases are shared with TRBD1. This CDR3 has 15 amino acids. The germline V gene encodes CDR1 SGHVS and CDR2 FNYEAQ. Losses at the gene ends were 5 bases for V and 4 bases for J; bases not matched to a gene: 7. The CDR3 loop reads CASSPPGQGSDTQYF. DNA for the CDR3: TGTGCCAGCAGCCCGCCGGGACAGGGATCAGATACGCAGTATTTT.

J is TRBJ1-6 and V is TRBV5-5, with D tentatively TRBD1 (6 bases). CDR1 and CDR2 (germline): SGHKS, YYEKEE (reference sequence). CDR3 length: 16 residues. The V gene lost 4 bases and the J gene lost 7 bases, with 18 bases spanning the gap. This chain's CDR3 is CASSPGVRGGNSPLHF. CDR3 DNA sequence: TGTGCCAGCAGCCCAGGGGTTCGGGGCGGGAATTCACCCCTCCACTTT.

In its sample, this clone was seen once. The V and J genes are TRBV7-3 and TRBJ2-1; 9 bases line up with TRBD2. Germline CDR1 reads SGHTA; CDR2 reads FQGTGA. The CDR3 covers 14 residues. V shed 5 bases and J 7 bases; nucleotides not matched to a gene: 6. The CDR3 nucleotides are TGTGCCAGCAGCGCAGCGGGGGGTCGGAATGAGCAGTTCTTC. This codes for CASSAAGGRNEQFF.

CDR3 DNA sequence: TGTGCCAGTAGTATTGGGGGCCAAAGGGGATTCTATGGCTACACCTTC. Protein: CASSIGGQRGFYGYTF. The rearrangement joins TRBV19 to TRBJ1-2, with TRBD1 as a possible D gene (6 bases). The CDR3 covers 16 residues. Trimming cost V 3 bases and J 4 bases, with 18 bases left between them. Per germline, CDR1 LNHDA and CDR2 SQIVND (reference sequence).